The 29 T cell receptor beta chains below come from one sample, sequenced in a study of beta chain features in type 1 diabetes. All of the isolated RNA was reverse transcribed, so expressed TCRB transcripts were sequenced. Some clones are missing from TCRdb's copy, which holds only in-frame ones; the method was immunoSEQ multiplex PCR. The table records 350,000 to 450,000 clones, around 15% of them present only once. The source material was naive CD4+ T cells from blood. The receptors shown here come from a young woman in good health.

The chain uses TRBV5-1 and TRBJ1-1; D gene ambiguous. Per the germline V gene, CDR1 is SGHRS and CDR2 is YFSETQ. The CDR3 spans 13 residues. Trimming removed 0 bases at V and 2 bases at J, with 5 bases between. The CDR3 nucleotides read TGCGCCAGCAGCTTGGGGAGAAACACTGAAGCTTTCTTT. Its translation: CASSLGRNTEAFF.

This clone occurred a few times. V is TRBV11-2 and J is TRBJ2-4; D is possibly TRBD2 (6 bases). Germline CDR1 and CDR2: SGHAT and FQNNGV. CDR3 length equals 14 residues. Trimming left V 4 bases short and J 9 bases short, with 16 bases between. The chain's CDR3 is CASSWGTSPSIQYF. The CDR3 coding sequence is TGTGCCAGCAGCTGGGGGACTTCCCCGAGCATTCAGTACTTC.

This clone has a handful of counts. The chain is built from TRBV7-9 and TRBJ2-5; no clear D gene. Trimming removed 2 bases at V and 2 bases at J, with 9 bases between. This CDR3 is built from 14 residues. Germline CDR1 is SEHNR and CDR2 is FQNEAQ (reference sequence). The CDR3 region has the DNA TGTGCCAGCAGCTTACTTCCCGGGCAAGAGACCCAGTACTTC. It specifies CASSLLPGQETQYF.

The table lists this clone with a few counts. This chain connects TRBV6-5 to TRBJ2-1; TRBD1 aligns across 7 bases. The trim removed 2 bases at V and 5 bases at J, leaving 3 bases unmatched. Germline values: CDR1 MNHEY, CDR2 SVGAGI. The CDR3 loop spans 14 amino acids. The CDR3 DNA reads TGTGCCAGCAGTTACCGGGGACAGAACAATGAGCAGTTCTTC. This encodes CASSYRGQNNEQFF.

The count of this clone is one. Its ends do not fully match the called genes, so a read error is possible. The chain recombines TRBV28 with TRBJ2-2; tentatively, D is TRBD1 (6 bases). The CDR3 has 14 residues. The germline CDR1 and CDR2 sequences are MDHEN and SYDVKM. The CDR3 sequence is CAITGTLNIGELFF. The CDR3 DNA reads TGTGCCATAACTGGGACATTGAACATCGGGGAGCTGTTTTTT.

This clone came up a few times. This rearrangement joins TRBV11-2 to TRBJ2-6; D gene uncertain. The CDR3 spans 10 residues. The ends were cut back, 5 bases at V and 13 bases at J, with 6 bases in the middle. In germline, CDR1 is SGHAT, CDR2 FQNNGV. The CDR3 nucleotides read TGTGCCAGCAGCATGAGGGTCCTGACTTTC. Translation gives CASSMRVLTF.

The chain couples TRBV11-2 to TRBJ2-5, with no clear D. The germline V gene encodes CDR1 SGHAT and CDR2 FQNNGV. The CDR3 is made up of 15 amino acids. V was shortened by 0 bases and J by 2 bases, with 10 bases between the two germline ends. CDR3 amino acids: CASSLESWQQETQYF. The CDR3 DNA sequence: TGTGCCAGCAGCTTAGAATCGTGGCAGCAAGAGACCCAGTACTTC. Using reference TRBV11-2 and TRBJ2-5 for the parts outside the CDR3, the full variable domain is EAGVAQSPRYKIIEKRQSVAFWCNPISGHATLYWYQQILGQGPKLLIQFQNNGVVDDSQLPKDRFSAERLKGVDSTLKIQPAKLEDSAVYLCASSLESWQQETQYFGPGTRLLVL.

There are a few counts of this clone. This chain links TRBV14 with TRBJ2-1; D is perhaps TRBD2 (6 bases). Germline V CDR1 and CDR2: SGHDN, FVKESK. The CDR3 is 11 amino acids. Trimming removed 4 bases from V and 9 bases from J, with 7 bases in between. The DNA for the CDR3 is TGTGCCAGCAGCCGGACTACTGAGCAGTTCTTC. It translates to CASSRTTEQFF.

This clone was picked up a small number of times. The V and J genes are TRBV15 and TRBJ2-3; D unresolved. This CDR3 region has 15 residues. V gave up 0 bases and J gave up 2 bases, with 9 bases separating them. Germline CDR1 reads LNHNV; CDR2 reads YYDKDF (reference sequence). CDR3 bases: TGTGCCACCAGCAGAGATAAGCGACTCACAGATACGCAGTATTTT. Translating gives CATSRDKRLTDTQYF.

This clone was counted only a few times. The chain employs TRBV18 and TRBJ2-3; the D gene is possibly TRBD2 (6 bases). This CDR3 comprises 15 residues. The V gene's germline CDR1 is KGHSH and CDR2 LQKENI. Deletions cut 6 bases from V and 1 base from J, with 14 bases between. CDR3 region: CASSPLEGGTDTQYF. As DNA, the CDR3 is TGTGCCAGCTCCCCTTTGGAGGGAGGCACAGATACGCAGTATTTT.

The chain couples TRBV7-2 to TRBJ1-1; D is uncertain. V was shortened by 2 bases and J by 7 bases, with 14 bases between the two germline ends. Germline values: CDR1 SGHTA, CDR2 FQGNSA. CDR3 size: 14 residues. CDR3 in amino acids: CASSLYSRAREAFF. CDR3 sequence (DNA): TGTGCCAGCAGCTTATACTCCCGCGCCCGTGAAGCTTTCTTT.

The sample holds a few counts of this clone. The CDR3 nucleotides are TGTGCCAGCAGCCTATGGGACTTCTACGAGCAGTACTTC. Its translation is CASSLWDFYEQYF. The genes are TRBV21-1 and TRBJ2-7; the table calls TRBD2, which could not be checked here. TRBV21-1 constitutes a pseudogene. The CDR3 sequence is 13 residues long.

This clone was detected only a few times. This sequence joins TRBV5-6 and TRBJ2-7, with 9 positions matching TRBD2. CDR3 size: 13 residues. CDR1 SGHDT and CDR2 YYEEEE come from the germline V gene. J lost 7 bases, V lost 4 bases, and 6 bases had no gene match. Here the CDR3 reads CASSLSGRLEQYF. The CDR3 region has the DNA TGTGCCAGCAGCCTCAGCGGGAGGCTTGAGCAGTACTTC.

This chain links TRBV28 with TRBJ1-5; a possible D gene is TRBD1 (5 bases). From germline, CDR1 is MDHEN and CDR2 SYDVKM. The CDR3 is made up of 12 amino acids. V lost 7 bases and J 9 bases, leaving 13 bases between the germline ends. CDR3 sequence: CASKGPGLPQHF. The CDR3 DNA reads as TGTGCCAGCAAGGGGCCTGGTTTGCCCCAGCATTTT.

The CDR3 region is CASSYSPAGVSDTQYF. DNA of the CDR3: TGTGCCAGCAGTTATTCTCCAGCGGGAGTCTCAGATACGCAGTATTTT. This chain joins TRBV6-5 and TRBJ2-3; TRBD2 matches at 8 bases. Germline V lookup: CDR1 MNHEY, CDR2 SVGAGI. The CDR3 totals 16 residues. After removal of 3 bases from V and 4 bases from J, the junction contained 9 bases not matched to a gene.

V is TRBV30 and J is TRBJ1-1; TRBD1 matches at 8 bases. Germline V gene data show CDR1 as GTSNPN and CDR2 as SVGIG (reference sequence). Trimming removed 2 bases from V and 11 bases from J; junction bases left unmatched: 7. This CDR3 comprises 12 residues. CDR3 sequence (DNA): TGTGCCTGGAGTCCCCAGGGGGCGCGTGCTTTCTTT. Encoded protein: CAWSPQGARAFF.

J is TRBJ2-3 and V is TRBV2; 14 bases agree with TRBD2. Per the germline V gene, CDR1 is SNHLY and CDR2 is FYNNEI. The CDR3 length is 17 residues. Trimming took 4 bases from V and 2 from J; bases not matched to a gene: 5. The CDR3 coding sequence is TGTGCCAGCAGTGGAAGGGGACTAGCGGGAGCCACAGATACGCAGTATTTT. It encodes CASSGRGLAGATDTQYF.

This clone occurred a few times. The rearrangement uses TRBV23-1 and TRBJ2-5, with 7 bases identical to TRBD1. TRBV23-1 is placed among ORFs of uncertain function. There are 14 residues in the CDR3. With V trimmed by 3 bases and J by 2 bases, 3 bases remained unmatched. The CDR3 reads CASSQRDSQETQYF. The CDR3, as DNA: TGCGCCAGCAGTCAGAGGGACAGTCAAGAGACCCAGTACTTC.

This clone was seen a few times. At the DNA level, this CDR3 is encoded by other sequences in the same sample as well. The chain carries TRBV9 and TRBJ2-7; D uncertain. Trimming stripped 0 bases from V and 1 base from J, with 5 bases between. The CDR3 is 13 amino acids. CDR1 and CDR2 (germline): SGDLS, YYNGEE. CDR3 residues: CASSVGTSYEQYF. In DNA, the CDR3 is TGTGCCAGCAGCGTAGGTACATCCTACGAGCAGTACTTC. The whole variable domain, filled in from reference TRBV9 and TRBJ2-7, reads DSGVTQTPKHLITATGQRVTLRCSPRSGDLSVYWYQQSLDQGLQFLIQYYNGEERAKGNILERFSAQQFPDLHSELNLSSLELGDSALYFCASSVGTSYEQYFGPGTRLTVT.

The sample holds a few counts of this clone. The chain combines TRBV30 with TRBJ1-2; perhaps TRBD1 as D (5 bases). Germline CDR1 and CDR2: GTSNPN and SVGIG (reference sequence). CDR3 length equals 12 residues. V lost 0 bases to trimming and J lost 4 bases, with 6 bases between them. The CDR3 spells CAWSVGLYGYTF. CDR3 bases: TGTGCCTGGAGTGTGGGGCTCTATGGCTACACCTTC.

A remark on this clone: Other DNA sequences in the sample encode the same CDR3. The rearrangement links TRBV5-4 to TRBJ1-1; TRBD1 agrees at 9 bases. Germline CDR1 SGHNT, CDR2 YYREEE (reference sequence). Trimming cost V 4 bases and J 5 bases; bases outside gene matches: 3. This CDR3 has 13 residues. The CDR3 loop is CASSPGTGTEAFF. The CDR3, as DNA: TGTGCCAGCAGCCCTGGGACAGGGACTGAAGCTTTCTTT.

The chain joins TRBV28 to TRBJ2-1; D remains ambiguous. Trimming cost V 5 bases and J 7 bases, with 12 bases left between them. This CDR3 is built from 13 residues. The germline V gene has CDR1 MDHEN and CDR2 SYDVKM. For the CDR3, the DNA is TGTGCCAGCAGTCCCTCCCCTAGAAATGAGCAGTTCTTC. Its translation: CASSPSPRNEQFF.

Only a few counts were recorded for this clone. CDR3 region: CASSPRGKGYTF. The CDR3 bases are TGTGCCAGCTCACCGAGAGGAAAAGGCTACACCTTC. This sequence joins TRBV18 and TRBJ1-2, with D unclear. V was trimmed by 3 bases and J by 8 bases, leaving 10 bases between them. The CDR3 is 12 amino acids. CDR1 is KGHSH and CDR2 is LQKENI in the germline V gene. The complete variable domain, with remaining parts taken from reference TRBV18 and TRBJ1-2, reads NAGVMQNPRHLVRRRGQEARLRCSPMKGHSHVYWYRQLPEEGLKFMVYLQKENIIDESGMPKERFSAEFPKEGPSILRIQQVVRGDSAAYFCASSPRGKGYTFGSGTRLTVV.

CDR3 loop: CSVDSSSGANVLTF. The CDR3 DNA sequence: TGCAGCGTAGACAGCAGCTCTGGGGCCAACGTCCTGACTTTC. V is TRBV29-1 and J is TRBJ2-6, with a weak D call TRBD1 (5 bases). Trimming removed 6 bases from V and 0 bases from J, with 9 bases in between. CDR1 is SQVTM, CDR2 ANQGSEA, per germline. This CDR3 is 14 amino acids long.

The table lists this clone with a few counts. V and J are TRBV7-3 and TRBJ2-7; perhaps TRBD2 as D (6 bases). The CDR3 loop spans 16 amino acids. Germline CDR1 and CDR2: SGHTA and FQGTGA. Trimming stripped 5 bases from V and 2 bases from J, with 19 bases between. CDR3 residues: CASSAWGGASPYEQYF. In DNA form, the CDR3 reads TGTGCCAGCAGCGCCTGGGGCGGGGCCTCACCCTACGAGCAGTACTTC.

This sequence joins TRBV7-9 and TRBJ1-1; TRBD1 might be the D (5 bases). Germline V gene data show CDR1 as SEHNR and CDR2 as FQNEAQ (reference sequence). The length of the CDR3 is 11 residues. V dropped 2 bases and J dropped 10 bases, with 8 bases sitting between them. This CDR3 reads CASSLQGTAFF. CDR3 sequence (DNA): TGTGCCAGCAGCTTACAGGGAACAGCTTTCTTT.

This clone appeared a few times. The V gene is TRBV7-8, the J gene TRBJ2-1; TRBD1 might be the D (7 bases). CDR1 SGHVS and CDR2 FQNEAQ come from the germline V gene. Deletions cut 3 bases from V and 2 bases from J, with 11 bases between. The CDR3 sequence is 15 residues long. The CDR3 nucleotides read TGTGCCAGCAGCTTGCAGGGGGAGGCCTACAATGAGCAGTTCTTC. As protein: CASSLQGEAYNEQFF.

The CDR3 bases are TGTGCCAGCAGTGAAAACAGGGATACTGAAGCTTTCTTT. Its protein is CASSENRDTEAFF. This chain uses TRBV2 with TRBJ1-1, with D maybe TRBD1 (6 bases). The CDR3 sequence is 13 residues long. The germline CDR1 and CDR2 sequences are SNHLY and FYNNEI. Deletions cut 2 bases from V and 5 bases from J, with 9 bases between.

This clone has more than one count but fewer than ten. The junction departs from germline at one end; a sequencing error may be responsible. The chain joins TRBV13 to TRBJ2-7, with unresolved D. This CDR3 spans 13 amino acids. The germline V gene has CDR1 PRHDT and CDR2 FYEKMQ (reference sequence). The CDR3 DNA reads TGTGCCAGCAGCTTAGGACGGTCTTCACTCACGAAATTC. This translates into CASSLGRSSLTKF. Combining the CDR3 with reference TRBV13 and TRBJ2-7 gives the whole variable domain AAGVIQSPRHLIKEKRETATLKCYPIPRHDTVYWYQQGPGQDPQFLISFYEKMQSDKGSIPDRFSAQQFSDYHSELNMSSLELGDSALYFCASSLGRSSLTKFGPGTRLTVT.